The rows below give T cell receptor beta chains drawn from one sample of a study of CD8 T cells in ankylosing spondylitis. TCRdb processed the 5' RACE reads anew with MiXCR; each CDR3 protein has one entry. The table has 150,000 to 200,000 distinct CDR3 sequences, around 10% seen once. The source material was blood, either unsorted or a sorted T cell fraction (not recorded which). All receptors come from a male donor with ankylosing spondylitis or in good health (not recorded which). Each CDR3 is given with its conserved first and last residue. The order of the fields is J gene, D gene, V gene, clone size, CDR3 DNA, CDR3 protein. A D gene is named only where the DNA matches it firmly. Expanded clones are given a class, and other clones once, few, many or no size at all.

>TRBJ1-5|TRBD1|TRBV27|many
TGTGCCAGCAGTTTAGAAGGGGGCGCGGGACAGCCCCAGCATTTT
CASSLEGGAGQPQHF
>TRBJ2-7|NA|TRBV9|many
TGTGCCAGCAGCGTAGGTGGAGGGAACGAGCAGTACTTC
CASSVGGGNEQYF
>TRBJ2-1|NA|TRBV11-2|NA
TGTGCCAGCAGCTTAAATCCTCACAATGAGCAGTTCTTC
CASSLNPHNEQFF
>TRBJ2-5|NA|TRBV5-6|NA
TGTGCCAGCAGCCTTAGGGGCCAACAAGAGACCCAGTACTTC
CASSLRGQQETQYF
>TRBJ2-3|TRBD2|TRBV7-2|many
TGTGCCAGCAGCTTCCTTAGCGGGGGAAGGACAGATACGCAGTATTTT
CASSFLSGGRTDTQYF
>TRBJ2-1|NA|TRBV30|few
TGTGCCTGGAAGGGAGGTTTCAATGAGCAGTTCTTC
CAWKGGFNEQFF
>TRBJ1-1|TRBD1|TRBV28|NA
TGTGCCAGCAGTGTCACCGGGACAGTCGACACTGAAGCTTTCTTT
CASSVTGTVDTEAFF
>TRBJ1-2|NA|TRBV20-1|many
TGCAGTGCTAGACCAACCCTCGACGGCTATGGCTACACCTTC
CSARPTLDGYGYTF
>TRBJ1-6|TRBD1|TRBV5-5|many
TGTGCCAGCAGCTCGGGACAGCCTTCACCCCTCCACTTT
CASSSGQPSPLHF
>TRBJ2-3|TRBD1|TRBV5-5|many
TGTGCCAGCAGCCGACAGGGCAGAAGTGGTGCAGATACGCAGTATTTT
CASSRQGRSGADTQYF
>TRBJ1-6|TRBD1|TRBV5-1|many
TGCGCCAGCAGCAACCAGGGGGCGCGGGATTCACCCCTCCACTTT
CASSNQGARDSPLHF
>TRBJ2-7|NA|TRBV2|many
TGTGCCAGCAGTAAGGGACACCTCTCCTACGAGCAGTACTTC
CASSKGHLSYEQYF
>TRBJ1-1|NA|TRBV6-1|many
TGTGCCAGCAGTGAAGGGTTTGGTGAAGCTTTCTTT
CASSEGFGEAFF
>TRBJ2-7|TRBD2|TRBV5-1|many
TGCGCCAGCAGCTCGGGACTAGCGGGAGGGCAAACCTACGAGCAGTACTTC
CASSSGLAGGQTYEQYF
>TRBJ1-5|NA|TRBV20-1|many
TGCAGTGCAACAAGATATAGCAATCAGCCCCAGCATTTT
CSATRYSNQPQHF
>TRBJ2-1|NA|TRBV6-1|NA
TGTGCCAGCAGTGGCTACGGGGACCACAATGAGCAGTTCTTC
CASSGYGDHNEQFF
>TRBJ1-1|NA|TRBV5-1|many
TGCGCCAGCAGCTTGGCAGGGGTCGGCACTGAAGCTTTCTTT
CASSLAGVGTEAFF
>TRBJ1-2|NA|TRBV28|NA
TGTGCCAGCAGGCCGGGACCGAGCTATGGCTACACCTTC
CASRPGPSYGYTF
>TRBJ1-5|NA|TRBV3-1|many
TGTGCCAGCAGCCAAGGTGGCCCCTATAGCAATCAGCCCCAGCATTTT
CASSQGGPYSNQPQHF
>TRBJ2-1|NA|TRBV27|many
TGTGCCAGCAGTTTGGGGTCGAGCTCCTACAATGAGCAGTTCTTC
CASSLGSSSYNEQFF